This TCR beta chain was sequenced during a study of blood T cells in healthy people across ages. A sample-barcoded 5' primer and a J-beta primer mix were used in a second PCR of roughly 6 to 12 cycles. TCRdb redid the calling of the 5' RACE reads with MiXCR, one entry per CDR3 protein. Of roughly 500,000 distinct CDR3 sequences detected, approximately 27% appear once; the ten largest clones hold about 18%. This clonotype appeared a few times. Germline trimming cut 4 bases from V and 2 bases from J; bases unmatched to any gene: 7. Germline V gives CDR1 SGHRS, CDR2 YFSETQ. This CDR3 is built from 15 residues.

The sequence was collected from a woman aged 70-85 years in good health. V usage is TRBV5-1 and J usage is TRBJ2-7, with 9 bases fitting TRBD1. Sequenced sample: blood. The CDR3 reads CASSLGQGRTYEQYF. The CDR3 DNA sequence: TGCGCCAGCAGCCTGGGACAGGGTCGCACCTACGAGCAGTACTTC.